The 7 T cell receptor beta chains below all came from one sample that was sequenced in a study of cytomegalovirus exposure and HLA in healthy donors. PCR used 60 Vbeta primers and 13 Jbeta primers. Data came from immunoSEQ multiplex PCR; TCRdb stores just in-frame clones and leaves some out. The sample holds fewer than 150,000 clones, roughly 73% seen once. Sequencing was performed on PBMCs. The receptors were sampled from a human donor in good health.

The chain uses TRBV5-4 and TRBJ2-3; TRBD2 aligns across 12 bases. The CDR3 runs 15 residues. The J segment lost 5 bases and the V segment lost 4 bases, leaving 5 bases of the junction unmatched. CDR1 SGHNT and CDR2 YYREEE come from the germline V gene (reference sequence). DNA for the CDR3: TGTGCCAGCAGCCCTGGACTAGCGGGACGAGATACGCAGTATTTT. Translated: CASSPGLAGRDTQYF.

There are a few counts of this clone. The chain combines TRBV4-1 with TRBJ2-5, with D perhaps matching TRBD1 (5 bases). The CDR3 sequence is 15 residues long. The V gene's germline CDR1 is MGHRA and CDR2 YSYEKL. V was cut by 0 bases and J by 2 bases, with 10 bases left in between. For the CDR3, the DNA is TGCGCCAGCAGCCAAGAGGGAAGGGGACAAGAGACCCAGTACTTC. Its protein product is CASSQEGRGQETQYF.

As to this clone: A junction boundary mismatches the germline segment, possibly from a read error. The chain carries TRBV7-8 and TRBJ1-2; no clear D. This CDR3 contains 13 residues. Germline CDR1 is SGHVS and CDR2 is FQNEAQ. The CDR3 nucleotides are TGTGCCAGCAGTTTAGTCACGAGCTATGGCTACACCTTC. It encodes CASSLVTSYGYTF.

The V call is TRBV7-6, the J call TRBJ2-5; TRBD1 matches at 10 bases. The DNA matches TRBJ2-7 better at its end, which makes the J call doubtful. The CDR3 length is 14 residues. The germline CDR1 and CDR2 sequences are SGHVS and FNYEAQ. This CDR3 reads CASTDKGQGDEQYF. For the CDR3, the DNA is TGTGCCAGCACCGATAAAGGACAGGGGGACGAGCAGTACTTC.

V usage is TRBV2 and J usage is TRBJ2-4, with 7 bases aligning to TRBD1. The junction had 11 bases not matched to a gene; V was cut back by 6 bases and J by 6 bases. The CDR3 consists of 15 residues. Germline-derived CDR1 and CDR2 are SNHLY and FYNNEI. The CDR3 reads CASRKGQPGLNIQYF. As DNA, the CDR3 is TGTGCCAGCAGAAAGGGACAGCCTGGTCTAAACATTCAGTACTTC.

The chain combines TRBV7-9 with TRBJ1-1; D is uncertain. V was trimmed by 2 bases and J by 1 base, leaving 8 bases between them. Germline-derived CDR1 and CDR2 are SEHNR and FQNEAQ (reference sequence). The CDR3 is made up of 14 amino acids. DNA for the CDR3: TGTGCCAGCAGCTTAAGCTCCACGAACACTGAAGCTTTCTTT. It is translated as CASSLSSTNTEAFF.

With regard to this clone: At one of its ends the junction is not consistent with the germline gene, which may arise from a read error. The chain employs TRBV29-1 and TRBJ1-4; D gene ambiguous. The germline V gene encodes CDR1 SQVTM and CDR2 ANQGSEA. CDR3 length: 12 amino acids. The CDR3 region is CATTMEAEKLFF. The DNA of the CDR3 is TGTGCGACGACGATGGAGGCTGAAAAACTGTTTTTT.